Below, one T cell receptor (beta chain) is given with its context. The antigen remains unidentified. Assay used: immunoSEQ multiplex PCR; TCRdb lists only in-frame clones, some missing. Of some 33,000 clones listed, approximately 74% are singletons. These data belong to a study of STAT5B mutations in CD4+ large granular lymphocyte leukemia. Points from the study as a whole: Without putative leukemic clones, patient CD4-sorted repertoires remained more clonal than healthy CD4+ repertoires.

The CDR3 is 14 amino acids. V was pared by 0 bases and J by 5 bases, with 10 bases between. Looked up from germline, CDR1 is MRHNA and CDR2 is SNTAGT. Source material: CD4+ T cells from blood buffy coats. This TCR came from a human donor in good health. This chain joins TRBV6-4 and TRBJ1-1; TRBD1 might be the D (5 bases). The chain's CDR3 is CASSDSGGETEAFF. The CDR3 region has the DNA TGTGCCAGCAGTGACTCTGGGGGGGAGACTGAAGCTTTCTTT.